The 30 T cell receptor beta chains below were found in one sample sequenced in a study of T cell responses to AZD1222 COVID-19 vaccine. TCRdb's table, derived via immunoSEQ multiplex PCR, lists solely in-frame clones and lacks some. This sample yields approximately 150,000 clones, of which 86% are seen a single time; approximately 5.4% belongs to the top ten. The starting material was peripheral blood, obtained 28 days after the second AZD1222 dose. Source of these receptors: an adult who received the AZD1222 COVID-19 vaccine.

V is TRBV27 and J is TRBJ2-7; TRBD2 agrees at 9 bases. The CDR3 covers 15 residues. CDR1 and CDR2 from the germline V gene are MNHEY and SMNVEV (reference sequence). Germline trimming cut 4 bases from V and 4 bases from J; bases unmatched to any gene: 8. This CDR3 reads CASSWSGREGYEQYF. The CDR3 bases are TGTGCCAGCAGTTGGTCGGGGCGGGAGGGATACGAGCAGTACTTC.

This rearrangement joins TRBV7-9 to TRBJ1-4; D remains ambiguous. Germline V gives CDR1 SEHNR, CDR2 FQNEAQ (reference sequence). The V gene lost 2 bases and the J gene lost 3 bases, with 10 bases spanning the gap. The CDR3 has 15 amino acids. The CDR3 nucleotides read TGTGCCAGCAGCTTATTGGGGAGCCCTAATGAAAAACTGTTTTTT. Translation: CASSLLGSPNEKLFF. Combining the CDR3 with reference TRBV7-9 and TRBJ1-4 gives the whole variable domain DTGVSQNPRHKITKRGQNVTFRCDPISEHNRLYWYRQTLGQGPEFLTYFQNEAQLEKSRLLSDRFSAERPKGSFSTLEIQRTEQGDSAMYLCASSLLGSPNEKLFFGSGTQLSVL.

V gene TRBV6-5 combines with J gene TRBJ1-1; D might be TRBD1 (6 bases). Trimming stripped 0 bases from V and 3 bases from J, with 8 bases between. The CDR3 loop spans 14 amino acids. Germline V lookup: CDR1 MNHEY, CDR2 SVGAGI. CDR3 residues: CASSYSAGDTEAFF. The CDR3 DNA is TGTGCCAGCAGTTACTCTGCAGGGGACACTGAAGCTTTCTTT.

The rearrangement joins TRBV5-1 to TRBJ1-2; no firm D call. This CDR3 has 16 amino acids. The germline V and J ends were trimmed by 0 bases and 4 bases, with 16 bases remaining between them. Per germline, CDR1 SGHRS and CDR2 YFSETQ. The CDR3 spells CASSLAGEPATYGYTF. The DNA for the CDR3 is TGCGCCAGCAGCTTGGCCGGGGAGCCGGCAACCTATGGCTACACCTTC.

This clone turned up a few times. This chain uses TRBV29-1 with TRBJ1-3, with D perhaps TRBD1 (5 bases). Germline-derived CDR1 and CDR2 are SQVTM and ANQGSEA. The CDR3 runs 12 residues. V lost 4 bases, J lost 2 bases, and 6 bases lay in between. CDR3 in DNA: TGCAGCGTTGGGGACCCTGGAAACACCATATATTTT. Protein: CSVGDPGNTIYF.

This sequence joins TRBV11-2 and TRBJ2-1; D is possibly TRBD2 (5 bases). The CDR3 sequence is 14 residues long. Trimming removed 3 bases at V and 9 bases at J, with 15 bases between. Looked up from germline, CDR1 is SGHAT and CDR2 is FQNNGV. This CDR3 reads CASSLVTWESEQFF. CDR3 DNA: TGTGCCAGCAGCTTGGTGACGTGGGAGAGTGAGCAGTTCTTC.

This chain joins TRBV29-1 and TRBJ1-5; D gene ambiguous. The V end lost 5 bases, the J end lost 11 bases, and 10 bases lay between the germline ends. The V gene's germline CDR1 is SQVTM and CDR2 ANQGSEA. This CDR3 spans 10 amino acids. The CDR3 DNA is TGCAGCGTTATTTCAGGTTCCCAGCATTTT. Its translation is CSVISGSQHF. Variable domain in full (rest from reference TRBV29-1 and TRBJ1-5): SAVISQKPSRDICQRGTSLTIQCQVDSQVTMMFWYRQQPGQSLTLIATANQGSEATYESGFVIDKFPISRPNLTFSTLTVSNMSPEDSSIYLCSVISGSQHFGDGTRLSIL.

The chain employs TRBV14 and TRBJ1-1; tentative D call: TRBD1 (5 bases). The CDR3 is made up of 16 amino acids. Germline CDR1 reads SGHDN; CDR2 reads FVKESK. Trimming cost V 0 bases and J 0 bases, with 11 bases left between them. The CDR3 is CASSQDRGIMNTEAFF. The CDR3 DNA reads TGTGCCAGCAGCCAAGATCGGGGGATCATGAACACTGAAGCTTTCTTT.

This chain links TRBV7-9 with TRBJ2-1; TRBD1 agrees at 10 bases. The CDR3 length is 17 residues. Germline CDR1 and CDR2: SEHNR and FQNEAQ (reference sequence). The ends lost 5 bases at V and 4 bases at J; junction bases unmatched: 11. This CDR3 reads CASSPPTRDRGYNEQFF. The CDR3 DNA follows: TGTGCCAGCAGCCCTCCGACCCGGGACAGGGGTTACAATGAGCAGTTCTTC.

The gene calls are TRBV11-3 and TRBJ1-1; TRBD1 aligns across 10 bases. V gave up 2 bases and J gave up 5 bases; unmatched junction bases: 8. Germline CDR1 is SGHNT and CDR2 is YENEEA. The CDR3 consists of 16 residues. CDR3: CASSLSRQGARTEAFF. Written as DNA, the CDR3 is TGTGCCAGCAGCTTATCTCGACAGGGGGCGAGGACTGAAGCTTTCTTT. Combining the CDR3 with reference TRBV11-3 and TRBJ1-1 gives the whole variable domain EAGVVQSPRYKIIEKKQPVAFWCNPISGHNTLYWYLQNLGQGPELLIRYENEEAVDDSQLPKDRFSAERLKGVDSTLKIQPAELGDSAVYLCASSLSRQGARTEAFFGQGTRLTVV.

CDR3 loop: CASSPMGSAEKLFF. CDR3 DNA: TGTGCCAGCTCACCGATGGGGTCGGCTGAAAAACTGTTTTTT. The chain uses TRBV18 and TRBJ1-4; D not certain. Trimming took off 3 bases at V and 7 bases at J, with 12 bases between the two ends. CDR1 is KGHSH, CDR2 LQKENI, per germline. This CDR3 spans 14 amino acids. The full variable domain, with the rest looked up from reference TRBV18 and TRBJ1-4, is NAGVMQNPRHLVRRRGQEARLRCSPMKGHSHVYWYRQLPEEGLKFMVYLQKENIIDESGMPKERFSAEFPKEGPSILRIQQVVRGDSAAYFCASSPMGSAEKLFFGSGTQLSVL.

J is TRBJ1-1 and V is TRBV21-1. TRBV21-1 is classified as a pseudogene. This CDR3 is built from 15 residues. The DNA for the CDR3 is TGTGCCAGCAGCATCAACTGGAAGAGGCCAACTGAAGCTTTCTTT. Its protein product is CASSINWKRPTEAFF.

The rearrangement links TRBV4-1 to TRBJ1-4, with 9 bases that match TRBD1. CDR1 MGHRA and CDR2 YSYEKL come from the germline V gene. V was pared by 4 bases and J by 8 bases, with 5 bases of the junction left unmatched. CDR3 length: 14 residues. CDR3: CASSLGQGQEKLFF. The DNA for the CDR3 is TGCGCCAGCAGCCTGGGACAGGGTCAAGAAAAACTGTTTTTT.

CDR3 nucleotides: TGTGCCAGCAGCGCCCCAGGGGATCGTAGCACAGATACGCAGTATTTT. Its translation: CASSAPGDRSTDTQYF. V is TRBV21-1 and J is TRBJ2-3; TRBD1 is the table's D call and was not checked against the DNA. TRBV21-1 is a documented pseudogene. The CDR3 contains 16 residues.

This chain uses TRBV9 with TRBJ1-5; 11 positions agree with TRBD1. The ends lost 3 bases at V and 6 bases at J; junction bases unmatched: 5. This CDR3 has 15 amino acids. Germline CDR1 is SGDLS and CDR2 is YYNGEE. In DNA form, the CDR3 reads TGTGCCAGCAGCGCCGGACAGGGGGCTGGTCAGCCCCAGCATTTT. Amino acid sequence: CASSAGQGAGQPQHF. Full variable domain (missing parts from reference TRBV9 and TRBJ1-5): DSGVTQTPKHLITATGQRVTLRCSPRSGDLSVYWYQQSLDQGLQFLIQYYNGEERAKGNILERFSAQQFPDLHSELNLSSLELGDSALYFCASSAGQGAGQPQHFGDGTRLSIL.

The rearrangement uses TRBV4-2 and TRBJ1-4, with D perhaps TRBD1 (5 bases). Germline CDR1 LGHNA, CDR2 YNFKEQ. V was shortened by 2 bases and J by 5 bases, with 12 bases between the two germline ends. CDR3 length: 15 residues. DNA for the CDR3: TGTGCCAGCAGCCAAAGACCCTCAGGGAATGAAAAACTGTTTTTT. Residues: CASSQRPSGNEKLFF.

The J gene is TRBJ1-1, the V gene TRBV18; TRBD1 is a possible D gene (6 bases). The V gene lost 2 bases and the J gene lost 3 bases, with 13 bases spanning the gap. Germline lookup yields CDR1 KGHSH and CDR2 LQKENI. The CDR3 consists of 15 residues. Written as DNA, the CDR3 is TGTGCCAGCTCACCAAGGACAGAAAGTGACACTGAAGCTTTCTTT. Translated: CASSPRTESDTEAFF.

V usage is TRBV19 and J usage is TRBJ1-1, with 7 bases lining up with TRBD1. The V segment lost 5 bases and the J segment 6 bases; nucleotides outside the gene matches: 3. This CDR3 is 12 amino acids long. Germline CDR1 is LNHDA and CDR2 is SQIVND (reference sequence). The CDR3 nucleotides read TGTGCCAGTAGTTTTCAGGGGGCTGAAGCTTTCTTT. Residues: CASSFQGAEAFF.

The V and J genes are TRBV7-9 and TRBJ2-3, with D possibly matching TRBD2 (5 bases). Germline V gene data show CDR1 as SEHNR and CDR2 as FQNEAQ (reference sequence). Trimming pared 4 bases from V and 2 bases from J, leaving 16 bases between. The CDR3 runs 16 residues. As DNA, the CDR3 is TGTGCCAGCAGCTCCCCCCACGGGGTCCTCACAGATACGCAGTATTTT. This translates into CASSSPHGVLTDTQYF.

The gene calls are TRBV18 and TRBJ2-5; unclear D gene. CDR3 size: 14 residues. V lost 3 bases, J lost 5 bases, and 13 bases lay in between. Germline CDR1 and CDR2: KGHSH and LQKENI. In nucleotides, the CDR3 is TGTGCCAGCTCACCGAGAACCACCCCGGAGACCCAGTACTTC. Translating it yields CASSPRTTPETQYF.

The rearrangement uses TRBV30 and TRBJ2-7; TRBD1 is a possible D gene (5 bases). The germline CDR1 and CDR2 sequences are GTSNPN and SVGIG (reference sequence). The CDR3 is 15 residues long. V was shortened by 0 bases and J by 1 base, with 13 bases between the two germline ends. The CDR3 loop is CAWSVTPTGSYEQYF. DNA for the CDR3: TGTGCCTGGAGTGTAACCCCAACAGGTTCCTACGAGCAGTACTTC.

The chain carries TRBV19 and TRBJ1-5; D is unresolved. The V and J ends lost 4 bases and 4 bases respectively, with 5 bases between them. The CDR3 totals 12 residues. CDR1 is LNHDA, CDR2 SQIVND, per germline (reference sequence). The CDR3 DNA is TGTGCCAGTAGTAACGGAAATCAGCCCCAGCATTTT. It codes for CASSNGNQPQHF.

This sequence joins TRBV6-5 and TRBJ1-2, with 10 bases that match TRBD1. V shed 6 bases, J shed 8 bases, and the junction held 6 bases outside the gene matches. The germline V gene encodes CDR1 MNHEY and CDR2 SVGAGI. The CDR3 runs to 13 residues. The CDR3 here is CASRADRGRGYTF. DNA for the CDR3: TGTGCCAGCAGAGCGGACAGGGGGAGAGGCTACACCTTC.

The chain's CDR3 is CASSQVTHRAKNTGELFF. CDR3 coding DNA: TGCGCCAGCAGCCAAGTTACCCACAGGGCCAAGAACACCGGGGAGCTGTTTTTT. The chain joins TRBV4-1 to TRBJ2-2; D perhaps matches TRBD1 (6 bases). CDR1 MGHRA and CDR2 YSYEKL come from the germline V gene. V was trimmed by 1 base and J by 1 base, leaving 16 bases between them. The CDR3 sequence is 18 residues long.

The chain joins TRBV7-2 to TRBJ2-1; the D gene is possibly TRBD2 (5 bases). Germline values: CDR1 SGHTA, CDR2 FQGNSA. V gave up 4 bases and J gave up 0 bases, with 13 bases separating them. The CDR3 is made up of 16 amino acids. The CDR3 DNA is TGTGCCAGCAGCTCCCTAGCTCCGGGCTCCTACAATGAGCAGTTCTTC. Amino acids: CASSSLAPGSYNEQFF.

On this clone itself: The junction does not match germline at one end; this may be a read error. The rearrangement uses TRBV7-9 and TRBJ1-1, with D hard to call. CDR3 length equals 11 residues. From germline, CDR1 is SEHNR and CDR2 FQNEAQ (reference sequence). The CDR3 sequence: CASSHESATSF. Here the CDR3 DNA reads TGTGCCAGCAGCCACGAGTCGGCGACCTCATTT.

The chain employs TRBV7-2 and TRBJ2-7, with 11 bases lining up with TRBD2. The V segment lost 4 bases and the J segment 6 bases; nucleotides outside the gene matches: 20. The CDR3 is made up of 19 amino acids. Germline assignment: CDR1 SGHTA and CDR2 FQGNSA. This CDR3 reads CASSSPLLSGGAGRLEQYF. CDR3 sequence (DNA): TGTGCCAGCAGCTCCCCCCTGCTTAGCGGGGGGGCAGGCCGTCTCGAGCAGTACTTC. Looking up the rest from reference TRBV7-2 and TRBJ2-7 gives the full variable domain: GAGVSQSPSNKVTEKGKDVELRCDPISGHTALYWYRQSLGQGLEFLIYFQGNSAPDKSGLPSDRFSAERTGGSVSTLTIQRTQQEDSAVYLCASSSPLLSGGAGRLEQYFGPGTRLTVT.

The rearrangement joins TRBV10-1 to TRBJ2-2, with unresolved D. This CDR3 is 13 amino acids long. The V and J ends lost 6 bases and 4 bases respectively, with 9 bases between them. Germline-derived CDR1 and CDR2 are WNHNN and SYGVQD (reference sequence). This chain's CDR3 is CASRRTSTGELFF. CDR3 bases: TGCGCCAGCAGGAGGACGTCCACCGGGGAGCTGTTTTTT.

The chain links TRBV19 to TRBJ1-6; tentatively, D is TRBD1 (6 bases). Trimming shortened V by 8 bases and J by 5 bases, and 10 bases separated the two germline ends. Germline V gene lookup returns CDR1 LNHDA and CDR2 SQIVND (reference sequence). The CDR3 is 13 residues long. This CDR3 is CASRNRDNSPLHF. The DNA for the CDR3 is TGTGCCAGTCGGAACAGGGATAATTCACCCCTCCACTTT.

This clone showed up just once. V gene TRBV11-2 combines with J gene TRBJ2-1, with a weak D call TRBD2 (6 bases). V was trimmed by 6 bases and J by 0 bases, leaving 12 bases between them. Germline-derived CDR1 and CDR2 are SGHAT and FQNNGV. This CDR3 spans 15 amino acids. CDR3 DNA sequence: TGTGCCAGCAGTCCCATAGCGGACTCCTACAATGAGCAGTTCTTC. Protein product: CASSPIADSYNEQFF.